This T cell receptor (beta chain) was identified during a study of T cells in localized non-small cell lung cancer. Study results and caveats: Out of the top 100 tumor clones, a median approximately 50 were seen in adjacent lung. Uninvolved nearby lung showed the greatest T cell clonality, exceeding that found in tumor. Longer survival (overall) was linked to higher T cell density in blood. Analysis by sequencing included only one tumor region, so heterogeneity remains possible.

A note on this clone: Antigen unknown.

Per the germline V gene, CDR1 is SGHAT and CDR2 is FQNNGV. V was clipped by 6 bases and J by 4 bases, with 9 bases between them. The CDR3 contains 13 residues. Clones were sequenced by immunoSEQ multiplex PCR, and TCRdb holds only the in-frame ones, with some missing. The table has roughly 28,000 clones, around four fifths seen once; the top ten hold about 3.8%. The sample consisted of peripheral blood, taken before any cancer treatment. The chain combines TRBV11-2 with TRBJ2-2, with D perhaps matching TRBD2 (5 bases). This receptor was taken from a woman aged 35 to 70 with stage I lung adenocarcinoma. As DNA, the CDR3 is TGTGCCAGCAGTCGCCGGGGCACCGGGGAGCTGTTTTTT. It is translated as CASSRRGTGELFF.